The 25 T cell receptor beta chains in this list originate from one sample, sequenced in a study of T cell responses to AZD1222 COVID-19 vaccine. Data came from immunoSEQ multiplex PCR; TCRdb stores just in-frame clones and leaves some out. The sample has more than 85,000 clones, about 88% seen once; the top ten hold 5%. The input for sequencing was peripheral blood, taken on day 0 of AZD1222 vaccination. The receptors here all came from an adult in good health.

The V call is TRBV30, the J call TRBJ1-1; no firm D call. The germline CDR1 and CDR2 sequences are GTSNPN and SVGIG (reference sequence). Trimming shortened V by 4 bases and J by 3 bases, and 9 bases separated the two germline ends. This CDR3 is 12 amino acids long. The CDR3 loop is CAWKLLHTEAFF. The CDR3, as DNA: TGTGCCTGGAAACTATTACACACTGAAGCTTTCTTT.

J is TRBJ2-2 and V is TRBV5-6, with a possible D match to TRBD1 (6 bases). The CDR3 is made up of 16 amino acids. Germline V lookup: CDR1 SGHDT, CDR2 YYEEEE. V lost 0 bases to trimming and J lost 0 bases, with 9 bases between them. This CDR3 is CASSLVYRANTGELFF. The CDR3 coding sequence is TGTGCCAGCAGCTTGGTGTACAGGGCGAACACCGGGGAGCTGTTTTTT.

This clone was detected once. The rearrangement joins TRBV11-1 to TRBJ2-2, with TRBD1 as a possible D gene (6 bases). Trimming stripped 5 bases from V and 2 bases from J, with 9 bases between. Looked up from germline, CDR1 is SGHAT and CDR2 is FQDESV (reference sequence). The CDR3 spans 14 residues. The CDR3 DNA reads TGTGCCAGCAGCCTGGACAGAAACACCGGGGAGCTGTTTTTT. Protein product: CASSLDRNTGELFF.

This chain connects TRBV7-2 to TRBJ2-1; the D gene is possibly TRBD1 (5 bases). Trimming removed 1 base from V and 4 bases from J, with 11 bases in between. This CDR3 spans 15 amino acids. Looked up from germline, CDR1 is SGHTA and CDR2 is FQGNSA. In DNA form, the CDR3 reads TGTGCCAGCAGCTTAGTTCAGGGCATGTACAATGAGCAGTTCTTC. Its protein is CASSLVQGMYNEQFF.

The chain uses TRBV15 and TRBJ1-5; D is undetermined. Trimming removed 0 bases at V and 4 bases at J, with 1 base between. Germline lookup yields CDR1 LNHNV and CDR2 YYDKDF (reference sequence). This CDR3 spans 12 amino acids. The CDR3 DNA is TGTGCCACCAGCAGAGATAATCAGCCCCAGCATTTT. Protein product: CATSRDNQPQHF. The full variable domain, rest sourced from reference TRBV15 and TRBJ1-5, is DAMVIQNPRYQVTQFGKPVTLSCSQTLNHNVMYWYQQKSSQAPKLLFHYYDKDFNNEADTPDNFQSRRPNTSFCFLDIRSPGLGDTAMYLCATSRDNQPQHFGDGTRLSIL.

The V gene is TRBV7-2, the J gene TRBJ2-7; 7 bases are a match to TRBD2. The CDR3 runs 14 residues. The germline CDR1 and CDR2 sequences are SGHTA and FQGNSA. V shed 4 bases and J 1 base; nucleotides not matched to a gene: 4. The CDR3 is CASSSSGGSYEQYF. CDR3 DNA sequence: TGTGCCAGCAGCTCCTCGGGAGGATCCTACGAGCAGTACTTC.

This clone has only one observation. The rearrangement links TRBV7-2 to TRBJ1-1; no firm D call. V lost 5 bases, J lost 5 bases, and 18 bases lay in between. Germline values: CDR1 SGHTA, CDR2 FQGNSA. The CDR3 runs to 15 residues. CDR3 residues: CASSPVKASWTEAFF. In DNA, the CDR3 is TGTGCCAGCAGCCCCGTTAAGGCCTCGTGGACTGAAGCTTTCTTT.

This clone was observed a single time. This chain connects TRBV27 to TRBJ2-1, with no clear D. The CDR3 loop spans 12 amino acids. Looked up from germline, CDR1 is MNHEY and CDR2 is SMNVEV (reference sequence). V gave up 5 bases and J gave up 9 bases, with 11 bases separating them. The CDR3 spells CASSPPRGEQFF. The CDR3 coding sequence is TGTGCCAGCAGTCCGCCGAGAGGTGAGCAGTTCTTC.

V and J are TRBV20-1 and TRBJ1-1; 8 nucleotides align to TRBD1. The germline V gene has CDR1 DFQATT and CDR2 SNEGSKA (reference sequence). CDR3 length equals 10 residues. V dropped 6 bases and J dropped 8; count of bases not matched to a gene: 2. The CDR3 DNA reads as TGCAGTGCCTACAGGGGGGAAGCTTTCTTT. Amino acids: CSAYRGEAFF.

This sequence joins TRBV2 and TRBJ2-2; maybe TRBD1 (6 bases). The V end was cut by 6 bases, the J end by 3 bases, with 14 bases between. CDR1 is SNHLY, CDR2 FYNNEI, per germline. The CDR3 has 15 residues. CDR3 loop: CASRDSPVDTGELFF. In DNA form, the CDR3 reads TGTGCCAGCAGGGACAGTCCCGTGGACACCGGGGAGCTGTTTTTT. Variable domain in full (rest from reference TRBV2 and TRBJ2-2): EPEVTQTPSHQVTQMGQEVILRCVPISNHLYFYWYRQILGQKVEFLVSFYNNEISEKSEIFDDQFSVERPDGSNFTLKIRSTKLEDSAMYFCASRDSPVDTGELFFGEGSRLTVL.

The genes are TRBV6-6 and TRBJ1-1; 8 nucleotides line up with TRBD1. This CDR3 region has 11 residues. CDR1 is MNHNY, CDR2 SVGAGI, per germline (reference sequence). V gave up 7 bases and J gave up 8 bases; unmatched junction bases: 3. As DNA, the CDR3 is TGTGCCAGCACCTGGACAGGGGAAGCTTTCTTT. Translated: CASTWTGEAFF.

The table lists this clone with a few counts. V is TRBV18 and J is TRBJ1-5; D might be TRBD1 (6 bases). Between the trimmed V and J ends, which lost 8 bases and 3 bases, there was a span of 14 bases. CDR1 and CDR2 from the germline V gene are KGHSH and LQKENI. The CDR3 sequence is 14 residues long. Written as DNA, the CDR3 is TGTGCCAGCCGACCGGACAGACTCAATCAGCCCCAGCATTTT. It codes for CASRPDRLNQPQHF.

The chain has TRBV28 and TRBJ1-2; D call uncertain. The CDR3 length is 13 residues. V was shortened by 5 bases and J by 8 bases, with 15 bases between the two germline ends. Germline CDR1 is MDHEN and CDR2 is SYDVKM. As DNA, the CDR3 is TGTGCCAGCAGTCCCCCGGACCAAAGGGGCTACACCTTC. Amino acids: CASSPPDQRGYTF.

The CDR3 loop reads CASSQESLATGSYEQYF. CDR3 nucleotide sequence: TGCGCCAGCAGCCAAGAAAGCCTGGCAACCGGCTCCTACGAGCAGTACTTC. This chain connects TRBV4-3 to TRBJ2-7; D gene uncertain. The CDR3 is made up of 17 amino acids. The germline CDR1 and CDR2 sequences are LGHNA and YSLEER. Trimming stripped 0 bases from V and 0 bases from J, with 15 bases between.

The CDR3 loop reads CASSPRPTGNSPLHF. CDR3 DNA sequence: TGTGCCAGCAGCCCCCGGCCCACGGGGAATTCACCCCTCCACTTT. The genes are TRBV3-1 (or the pseudogene TRBV3-2) and TRBJ1-6; D uncertain. V was cut by 4 bases and J by 7 bases, with 14 bases left in between. This CDR3 comprises 15 residues. Looked up from germline, CDR1 is LGHDT and CDR2 is YNNKEL (reference sequence).

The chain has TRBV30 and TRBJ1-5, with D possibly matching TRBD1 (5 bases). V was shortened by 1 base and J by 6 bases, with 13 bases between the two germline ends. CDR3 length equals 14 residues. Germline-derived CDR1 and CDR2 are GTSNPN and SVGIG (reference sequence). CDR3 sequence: CAWSGGLSGQPQHF. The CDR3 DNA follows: TGTGCCTGGAGTGGGGGACTTTCGGGTCAGCCCCAGCATTTT.

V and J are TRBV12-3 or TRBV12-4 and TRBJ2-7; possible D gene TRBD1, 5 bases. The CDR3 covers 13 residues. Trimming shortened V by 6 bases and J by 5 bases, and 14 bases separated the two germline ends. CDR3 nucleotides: TGTGCCAGCAGACCGAACTCAGGGAACGAGCAGTACTTC. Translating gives CASRPNSGNEQYF.

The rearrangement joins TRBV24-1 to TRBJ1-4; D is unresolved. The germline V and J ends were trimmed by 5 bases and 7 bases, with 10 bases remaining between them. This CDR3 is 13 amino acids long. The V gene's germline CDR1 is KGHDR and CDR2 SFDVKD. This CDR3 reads CATSAPPSEKLFF. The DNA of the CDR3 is TGTGCCACCAGTGCTCCCCCCTCTGAAAAACTGTTTTTT.

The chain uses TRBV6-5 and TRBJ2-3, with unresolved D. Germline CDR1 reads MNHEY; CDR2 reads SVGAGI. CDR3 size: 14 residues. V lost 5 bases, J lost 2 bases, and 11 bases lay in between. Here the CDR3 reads CASSKMGITDTQYF. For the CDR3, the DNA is TGTGCCAGCAGTAAGATGGGGATCACAGATACGCAGTATTTT.

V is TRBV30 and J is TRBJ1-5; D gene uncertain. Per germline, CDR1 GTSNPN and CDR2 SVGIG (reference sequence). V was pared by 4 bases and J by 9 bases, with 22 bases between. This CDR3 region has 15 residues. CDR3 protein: CAWTPSGLQGRPQHF. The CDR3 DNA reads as TGTGCCTGGACTCCTTCCGGGCTCCAAGGTAGGCCCCAGCATTTT.

CDR3 residues: CASSLRAVVGAGMAGNTIYF. As DNA, the CDR3 is TGTGCCAGCAGCTTAAGGGCGGTAGTCGGGGCAGGGATGGCTGGAAACACCATATATTTT. The chain combines TRBV7-3 with TRBJ1-3; possible D gene TRBD1, 5 bases. This CDR3 spans 20 amino acids. The germline V gene has CDR1 SGHTA and CDR2 FQGTGA. V was trimmed by 1 base and J by 2 bases, leaving 24 bases between them.

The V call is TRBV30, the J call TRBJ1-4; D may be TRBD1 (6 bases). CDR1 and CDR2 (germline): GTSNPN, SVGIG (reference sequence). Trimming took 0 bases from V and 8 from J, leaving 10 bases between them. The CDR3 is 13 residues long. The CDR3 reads CAWSVLGGEKLFF. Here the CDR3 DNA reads TGTGCCTGGAGTGTATTAGGGGGAGAAAAACTGTTTTTT.

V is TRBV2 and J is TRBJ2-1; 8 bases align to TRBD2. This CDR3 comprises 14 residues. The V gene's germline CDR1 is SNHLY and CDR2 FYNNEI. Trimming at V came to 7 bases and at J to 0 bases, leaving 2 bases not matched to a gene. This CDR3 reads CASISGSSYNEQFF. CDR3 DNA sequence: TGTGCCAGCATAAGCGGGAGCTCCTACAATGAGCAGTTCTTC.

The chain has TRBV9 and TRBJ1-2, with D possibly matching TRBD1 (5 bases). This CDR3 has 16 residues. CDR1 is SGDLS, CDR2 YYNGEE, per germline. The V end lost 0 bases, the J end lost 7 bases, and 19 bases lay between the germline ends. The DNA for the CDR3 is TGTGCCAGCAGCGTAGATCAGGAGGGGTCCTGGGGTGGCTACACCTTC. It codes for CASSVDQEGSWGGYTF.

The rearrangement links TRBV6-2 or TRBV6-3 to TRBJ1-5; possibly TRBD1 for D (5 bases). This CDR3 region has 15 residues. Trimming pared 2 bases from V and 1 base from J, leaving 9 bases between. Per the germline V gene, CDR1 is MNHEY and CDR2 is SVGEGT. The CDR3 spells CASSYLQGSNQPQHF. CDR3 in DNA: TGTGCCAGCAGTTACCTCCAGGGCAGCAATCAGCCCCAGCATTTT.